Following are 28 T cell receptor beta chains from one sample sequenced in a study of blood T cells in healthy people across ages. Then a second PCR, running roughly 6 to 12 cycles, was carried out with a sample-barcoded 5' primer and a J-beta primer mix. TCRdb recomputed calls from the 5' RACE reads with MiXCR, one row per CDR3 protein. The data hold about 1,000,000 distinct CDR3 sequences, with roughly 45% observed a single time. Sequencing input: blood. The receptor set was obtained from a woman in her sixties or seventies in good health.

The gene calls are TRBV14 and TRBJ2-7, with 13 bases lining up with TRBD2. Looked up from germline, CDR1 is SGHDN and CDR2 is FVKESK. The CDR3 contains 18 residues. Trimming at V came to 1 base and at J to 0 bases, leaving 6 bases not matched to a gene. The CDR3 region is CASSQGGTSGDYSYEQYF. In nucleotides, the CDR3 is TGTGCCAGCAGCCAAGGGGGGACTAGCGGGGATTACTCCTACGAGCAGTACTTC.

The CDR3 coding sequence is TGTGCCAGCAGCCACCCCGGTAGCGGGAGGTTGGGTGAGCAGTTCTTC. Its protein product is CASSHPGSGRLGEQFF. The V call is TRBV11-2, the J call TRBJ2-1; the match to TRBD2 covers 10 bases. J was trimmed by 9 bases and V by 5 bases; bases with no gene match: 13. Germline CDR1 and CDR2: SGHAT and FQNNGV. The CDR3 is made up of 16 amino acids. The whole variable domain, remainder taken from reference TRBV11-2 and TRBJ2-1, is EAGVAQSPRYKIIEKRQSVAFWCNPISGHATLYWYQQILGQGPKLLIQFQNNGVVDDSQLPKDRFSAERLKGVDSTLKIQPAKLEDSAVYLCASSHPGSGRLGEQFFGPGTRLTVL.

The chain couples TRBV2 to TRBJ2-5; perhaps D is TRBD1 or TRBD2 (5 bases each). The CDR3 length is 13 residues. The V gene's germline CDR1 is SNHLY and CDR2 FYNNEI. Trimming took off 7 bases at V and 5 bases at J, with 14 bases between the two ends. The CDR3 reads CASMRQGGETQYF. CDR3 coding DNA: TGTGCCAGCATGCGGCAGGGCGGGGAGACCCAGTACTTC.

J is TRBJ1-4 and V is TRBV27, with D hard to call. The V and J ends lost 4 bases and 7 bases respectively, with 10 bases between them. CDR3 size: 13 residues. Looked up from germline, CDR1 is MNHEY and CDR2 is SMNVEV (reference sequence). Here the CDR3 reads CASSSSDAEKLFF. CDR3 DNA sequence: TGTGCCAGCAGTTCCTCGGACGCTGAAAAACTGTTTTTT.

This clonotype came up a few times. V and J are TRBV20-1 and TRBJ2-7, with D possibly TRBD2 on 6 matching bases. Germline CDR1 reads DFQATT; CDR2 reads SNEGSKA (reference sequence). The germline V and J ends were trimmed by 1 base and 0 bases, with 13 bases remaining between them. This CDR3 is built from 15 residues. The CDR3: CSARGWGVFSYEQYF. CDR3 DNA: TGCAGTGCTAGAGGGTGGGGGGTCTTCTCCTACGAGCAGTACTTC.

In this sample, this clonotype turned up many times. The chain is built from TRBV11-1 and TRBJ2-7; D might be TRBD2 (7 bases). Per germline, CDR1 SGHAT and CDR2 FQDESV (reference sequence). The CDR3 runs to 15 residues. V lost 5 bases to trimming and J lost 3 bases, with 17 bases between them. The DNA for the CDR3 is TGTGCCAGCAGCGCAGGGGACTACTTAATCTACGAGCAGTACTTC. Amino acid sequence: CASSAGDYLIYEQYF.

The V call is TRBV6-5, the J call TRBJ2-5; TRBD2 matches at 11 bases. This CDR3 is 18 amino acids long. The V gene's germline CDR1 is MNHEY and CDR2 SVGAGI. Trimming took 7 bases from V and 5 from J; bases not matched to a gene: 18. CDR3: CASNPYRTSGQFGETQYF. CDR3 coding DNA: TGTGCCAGCAACCCCTATCGGACTAGCGGGCAGTTCGGGGAGACCCAGTACTTC.

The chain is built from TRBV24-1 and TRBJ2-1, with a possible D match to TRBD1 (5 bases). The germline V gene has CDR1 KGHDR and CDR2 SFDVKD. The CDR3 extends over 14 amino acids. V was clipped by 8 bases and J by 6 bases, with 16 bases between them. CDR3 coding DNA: TGTGCCACCAAGGTGCAGGGTTTTAGCAATGAGCAGTTCTTC. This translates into CATKVQGFSNEQFF.

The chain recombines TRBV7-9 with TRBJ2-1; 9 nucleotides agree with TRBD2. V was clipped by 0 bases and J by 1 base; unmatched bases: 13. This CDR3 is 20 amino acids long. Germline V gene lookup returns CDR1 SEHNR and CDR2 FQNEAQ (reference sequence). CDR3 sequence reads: CASSLAFSGRGAGSYNEQFF. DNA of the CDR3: TGTGCCAGCAGCTTAGCTTTTAGCGGGAGAGGTGCTGGGTCCTACAATGAGCAGTTCTTC.

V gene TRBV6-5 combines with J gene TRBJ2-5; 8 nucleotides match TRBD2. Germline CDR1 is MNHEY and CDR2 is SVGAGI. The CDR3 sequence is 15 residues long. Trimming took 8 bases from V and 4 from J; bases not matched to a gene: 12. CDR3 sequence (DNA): TGTGCCAGCTGGGCGAGCGGGAGTTTTTCAGAGACCCAGTACTTC. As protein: CASWASGSFSETQYF.

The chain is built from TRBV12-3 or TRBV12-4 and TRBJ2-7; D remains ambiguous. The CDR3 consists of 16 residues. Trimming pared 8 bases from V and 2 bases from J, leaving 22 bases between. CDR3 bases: TGTGCCAGCGGCCCCCCATCCCCGGGCGCCGCCTACGAGCAGTACTTC. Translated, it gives CASGPPSPGAAYEQYF.

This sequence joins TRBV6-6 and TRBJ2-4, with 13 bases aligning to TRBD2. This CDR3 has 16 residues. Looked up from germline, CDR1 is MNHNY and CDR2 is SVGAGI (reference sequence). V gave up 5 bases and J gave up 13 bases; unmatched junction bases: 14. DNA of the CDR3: TGTGCCAGCAGTGACCAACTAGCGGGAGGGCCTGTTGAGCAGTACTTC. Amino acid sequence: CASSDQLAGGPVEQYF.

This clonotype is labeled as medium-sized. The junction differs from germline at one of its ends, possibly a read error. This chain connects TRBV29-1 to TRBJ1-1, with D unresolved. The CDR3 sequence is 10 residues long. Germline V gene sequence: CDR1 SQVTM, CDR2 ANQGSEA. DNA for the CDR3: TGCAGCGTTACTGACGGAGAAGGTTTCTTT. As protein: CSVTDGEGFF.

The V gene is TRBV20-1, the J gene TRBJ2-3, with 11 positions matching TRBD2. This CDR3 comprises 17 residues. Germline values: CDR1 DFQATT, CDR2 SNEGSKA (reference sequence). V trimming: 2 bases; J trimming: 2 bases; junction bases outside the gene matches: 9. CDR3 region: CSARLAGGRGNTDTQYF. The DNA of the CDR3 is TGCAGTGCTAGATTAGCGGGAGGGCGGGGTAACACAGATACGCAGTATTTT.

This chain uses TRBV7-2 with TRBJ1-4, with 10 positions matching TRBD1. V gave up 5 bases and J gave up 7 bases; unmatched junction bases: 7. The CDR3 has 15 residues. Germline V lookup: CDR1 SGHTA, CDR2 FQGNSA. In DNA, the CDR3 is TGTGCCAGCAGCCCATCCGGGACAGGGGTTGAAAAACTGTTTTTT. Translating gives CASSPSGTGVEKLFF.

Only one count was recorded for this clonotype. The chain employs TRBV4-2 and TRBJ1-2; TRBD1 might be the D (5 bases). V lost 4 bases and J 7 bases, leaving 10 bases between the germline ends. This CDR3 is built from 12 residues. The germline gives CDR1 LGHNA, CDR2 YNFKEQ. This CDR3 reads CASSPGTCGYTF. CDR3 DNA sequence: TGTGCCAGCAGCCCAGGGACGTGTGGCTACACCTTC.

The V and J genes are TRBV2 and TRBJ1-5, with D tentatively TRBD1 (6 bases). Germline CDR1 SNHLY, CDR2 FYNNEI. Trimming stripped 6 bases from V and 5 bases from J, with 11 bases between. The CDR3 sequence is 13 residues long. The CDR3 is CASRWGQDQPQHF. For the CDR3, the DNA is TGTGCCAGCAGGTGGGGGCAGGATCAGCCCCAGCATTTT.

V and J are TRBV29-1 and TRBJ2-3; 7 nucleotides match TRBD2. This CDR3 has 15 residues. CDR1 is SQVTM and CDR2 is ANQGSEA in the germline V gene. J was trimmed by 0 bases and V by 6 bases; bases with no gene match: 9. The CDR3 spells CSVGENSGSTDTQYF. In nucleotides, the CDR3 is TGCAGCGTCGGCGAAAATAGCGGGAGCACAGATACGCAGTATTTT.

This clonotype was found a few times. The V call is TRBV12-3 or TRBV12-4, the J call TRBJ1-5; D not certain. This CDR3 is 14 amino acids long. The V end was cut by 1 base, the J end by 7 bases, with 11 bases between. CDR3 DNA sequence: TGTGCCAGCAGTTTAGGGGCTACGGGGCAGCCCCAGCATTTT. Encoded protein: CASSLGATGQPQHF.

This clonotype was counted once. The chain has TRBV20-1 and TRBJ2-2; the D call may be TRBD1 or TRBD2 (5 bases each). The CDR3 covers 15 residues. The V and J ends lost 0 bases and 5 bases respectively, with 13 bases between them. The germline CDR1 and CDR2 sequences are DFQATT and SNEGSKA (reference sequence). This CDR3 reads CSARDRWGSTGELFF. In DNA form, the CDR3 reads TGCAGTGCTAGAGATCGGTGGGGGAGTACCGGGGAGCTGTTTTTT.

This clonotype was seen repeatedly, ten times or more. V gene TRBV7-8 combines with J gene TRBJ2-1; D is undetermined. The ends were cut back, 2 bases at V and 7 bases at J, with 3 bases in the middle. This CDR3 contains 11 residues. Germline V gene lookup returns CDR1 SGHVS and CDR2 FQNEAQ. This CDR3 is CASSLMNEQFF. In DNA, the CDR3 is TGTGCCAGCAGCTTAATGAATGAGCAGTTCTTC.

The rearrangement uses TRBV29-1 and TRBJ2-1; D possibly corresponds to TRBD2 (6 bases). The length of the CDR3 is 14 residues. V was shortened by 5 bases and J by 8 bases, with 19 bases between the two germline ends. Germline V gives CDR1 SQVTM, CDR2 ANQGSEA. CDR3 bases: TGCAGCGTTTCATCCCGTCGGCGGGAATATGAGCAGTTCTTC. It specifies CSVSSRRREYEQFF.

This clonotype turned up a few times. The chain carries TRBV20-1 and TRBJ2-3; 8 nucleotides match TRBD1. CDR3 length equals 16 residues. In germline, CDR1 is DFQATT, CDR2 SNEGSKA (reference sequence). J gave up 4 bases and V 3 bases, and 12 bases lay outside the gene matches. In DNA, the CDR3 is TGCAGTGCTAGGGGTAACCCAGGGGGCCGGGCAGATACGCAGTATTTT. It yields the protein CSARGNPGGRADTQYF.

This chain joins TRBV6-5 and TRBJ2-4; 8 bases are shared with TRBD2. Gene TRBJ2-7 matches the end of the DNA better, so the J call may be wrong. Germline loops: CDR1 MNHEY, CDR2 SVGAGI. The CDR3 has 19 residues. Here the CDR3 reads CASSYVPPHPTGGFYEQYF. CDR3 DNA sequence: TGTGCCAGCAGTTACGTCCCACCCCACCCGACGGGAGGGTTTTACGAGCAGTACTTC.

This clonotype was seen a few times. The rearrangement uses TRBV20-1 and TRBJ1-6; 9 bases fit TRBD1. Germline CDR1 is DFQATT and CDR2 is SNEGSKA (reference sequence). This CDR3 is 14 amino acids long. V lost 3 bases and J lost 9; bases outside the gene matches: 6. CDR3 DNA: TGCAGTGCTAGGCCGGGACAGGGAAGTTCACCCCTCCACTTT. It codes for CSARPGQGSSPLHF.

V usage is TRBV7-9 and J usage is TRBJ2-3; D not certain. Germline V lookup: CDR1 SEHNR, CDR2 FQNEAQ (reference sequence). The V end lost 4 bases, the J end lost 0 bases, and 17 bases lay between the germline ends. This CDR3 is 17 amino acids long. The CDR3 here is CASSSDGRGRSTDTQYF. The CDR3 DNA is TGTGCCAGCAGCTCGGATGGACGAGGACGTAGCACAGATACGCAGTATTTT.

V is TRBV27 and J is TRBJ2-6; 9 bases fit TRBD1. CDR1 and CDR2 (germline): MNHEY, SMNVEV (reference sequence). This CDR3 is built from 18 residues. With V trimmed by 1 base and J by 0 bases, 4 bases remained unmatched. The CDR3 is CASSLFGTGYSGANVLTF. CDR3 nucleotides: TGTGCCAGCAGTTTATTCGGGACAGGGTACTCTGGGGCCAACGTCCTGACTTTC.

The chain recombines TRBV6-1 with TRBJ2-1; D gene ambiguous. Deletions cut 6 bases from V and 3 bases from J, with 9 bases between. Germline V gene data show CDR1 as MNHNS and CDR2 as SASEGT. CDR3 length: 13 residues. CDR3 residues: CASRGQYYNEQFF. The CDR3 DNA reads TGTGCCAGCAGGGGCCAATACTACAATGAGCAGTTCTTC.